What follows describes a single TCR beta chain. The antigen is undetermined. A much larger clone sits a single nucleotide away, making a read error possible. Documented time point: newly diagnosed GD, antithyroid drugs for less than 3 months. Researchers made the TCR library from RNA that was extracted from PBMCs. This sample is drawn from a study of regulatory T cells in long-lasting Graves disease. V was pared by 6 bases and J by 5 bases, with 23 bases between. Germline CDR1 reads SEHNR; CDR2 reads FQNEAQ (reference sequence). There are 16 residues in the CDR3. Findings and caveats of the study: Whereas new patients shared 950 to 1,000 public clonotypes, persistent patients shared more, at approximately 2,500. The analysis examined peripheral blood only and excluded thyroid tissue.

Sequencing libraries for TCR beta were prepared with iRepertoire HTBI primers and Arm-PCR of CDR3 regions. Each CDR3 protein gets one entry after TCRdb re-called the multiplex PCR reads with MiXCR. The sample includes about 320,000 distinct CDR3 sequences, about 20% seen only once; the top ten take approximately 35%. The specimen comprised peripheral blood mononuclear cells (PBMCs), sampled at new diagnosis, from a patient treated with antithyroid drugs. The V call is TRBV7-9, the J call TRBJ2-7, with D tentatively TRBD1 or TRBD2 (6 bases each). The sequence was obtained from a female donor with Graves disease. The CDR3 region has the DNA TGTGCCAGCAGATCCCACAGGGAGGCAGGGCGGCACGAGCAGTACTTC. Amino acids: CASRSHREAGRHEQYF.